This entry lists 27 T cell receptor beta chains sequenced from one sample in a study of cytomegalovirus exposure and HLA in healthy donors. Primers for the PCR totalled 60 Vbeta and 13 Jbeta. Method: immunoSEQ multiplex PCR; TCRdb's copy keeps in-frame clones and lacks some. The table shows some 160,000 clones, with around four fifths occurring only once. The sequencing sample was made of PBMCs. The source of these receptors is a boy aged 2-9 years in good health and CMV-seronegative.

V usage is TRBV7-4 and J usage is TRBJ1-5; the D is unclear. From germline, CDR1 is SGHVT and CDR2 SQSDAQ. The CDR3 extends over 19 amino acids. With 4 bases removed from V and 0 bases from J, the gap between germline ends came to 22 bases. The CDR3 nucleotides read TGTGCCAGCAGCTGCACCCACGGGGTCTGGATTTATAGCAATCAGCCCCAGCATTTT. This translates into CASSCTHGVWIYSNQPQHF.

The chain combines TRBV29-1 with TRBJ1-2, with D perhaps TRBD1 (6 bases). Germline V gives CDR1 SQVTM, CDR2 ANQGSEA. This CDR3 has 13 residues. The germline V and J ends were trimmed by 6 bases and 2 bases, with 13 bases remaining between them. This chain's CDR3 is CSVGQRFNYGYTF. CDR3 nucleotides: TGCAGCGTCGGACAGCGATTCAACTATGGCTACACCTTC.

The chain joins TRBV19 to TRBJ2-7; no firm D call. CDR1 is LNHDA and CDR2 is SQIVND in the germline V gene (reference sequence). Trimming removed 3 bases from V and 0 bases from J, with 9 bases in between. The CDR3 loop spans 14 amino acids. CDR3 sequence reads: CASSISRTSYEQYF. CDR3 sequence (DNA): TGTGCCAGTAGTATCTCCAGAACCTCCTACGAGCAGTACTTC.

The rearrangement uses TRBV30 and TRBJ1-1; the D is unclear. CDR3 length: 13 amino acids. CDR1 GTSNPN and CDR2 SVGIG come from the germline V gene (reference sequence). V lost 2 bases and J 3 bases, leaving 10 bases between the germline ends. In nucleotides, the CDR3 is TGTGCCTGGAGTCTAGAGCGGGACACTGAAGCTTTCTTT. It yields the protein CAWSLERDTEAFF.

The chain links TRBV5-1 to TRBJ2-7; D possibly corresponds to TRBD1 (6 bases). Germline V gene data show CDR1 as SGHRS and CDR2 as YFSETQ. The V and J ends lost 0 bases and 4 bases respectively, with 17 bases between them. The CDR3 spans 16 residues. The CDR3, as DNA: TGCGCCAGCAGCTTGGGACAGGTTGTGGGCAGATACGAGCAGTACTTC. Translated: CASSLGQVVGRYEQYF.

CDR3 amino acids: CASSAIFSGENTGELFF. The CDR3 coding sequence is TGCGCCAGCAGTGCCATTTTTAGCGGGGAGAACACCGGGGAGCTGTTTTTT. The V gene is TRBV10-1, the J gene TRBJ2-2, with 8 bases identical to TRBD2. There are 17 residues in the CDR3. CDR1 WNHNN and CDR2 SYGVQD come from the germline V gene (reference sequence). The V gene end was trimmed by 4 bases and the J gene end by 1 base; junction bases not matched to a gene: 8.

CDR3 in amino acids: CASSTGGGQLNYEQYF. CDR3 DNA sequence: TGTGCCAGCAGCACCGGTGGGGGACAGCTCAACTACGAGCAGTACTTC. This chain uses TRBV5-4 with TRBJ2-7; 7 bases line up with TRBD1. The junction had 13 bases not matched to a gene; V was cut back by 4 bases and J by 3 bases. This CDR3 has 16 amino acids. CDR1 is SGHNT, CDR2 YYREEE, per germline (reference sequence).

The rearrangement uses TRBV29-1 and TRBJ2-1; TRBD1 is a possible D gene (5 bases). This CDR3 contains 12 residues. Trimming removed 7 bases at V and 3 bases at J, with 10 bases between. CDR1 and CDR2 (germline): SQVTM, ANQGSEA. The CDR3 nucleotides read TGCAGCGCAAGACAGAACTACAATGAGCAGTTCTTC. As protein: CSARQNYNEQFF.

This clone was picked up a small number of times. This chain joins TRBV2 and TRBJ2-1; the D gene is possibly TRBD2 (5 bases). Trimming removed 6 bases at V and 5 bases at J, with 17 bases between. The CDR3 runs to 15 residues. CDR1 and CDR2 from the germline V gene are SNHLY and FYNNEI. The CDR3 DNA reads TGTGCCAGCAGGACGAGGGCTGGTCGGGACAATGAGCAGTTCTTC. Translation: CASRTRAGRDNEQFF.

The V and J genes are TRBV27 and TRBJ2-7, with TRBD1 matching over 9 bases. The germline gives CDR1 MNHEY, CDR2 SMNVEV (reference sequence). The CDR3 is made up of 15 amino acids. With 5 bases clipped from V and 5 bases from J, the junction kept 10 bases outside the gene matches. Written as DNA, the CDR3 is TGTGCCAGCAGTCCCCTCGGGACAGGGTTCGACGAGCAGTACTTC. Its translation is CASSPLGTGFDEQYF.

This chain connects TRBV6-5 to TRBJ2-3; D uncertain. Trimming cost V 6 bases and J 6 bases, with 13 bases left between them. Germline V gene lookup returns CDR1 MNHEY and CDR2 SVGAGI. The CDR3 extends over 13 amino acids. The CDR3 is CASSRLHIDTQYF. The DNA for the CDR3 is TGTGCCAGCAGCCGACTTCATATCGATACGCAGTATTTT.

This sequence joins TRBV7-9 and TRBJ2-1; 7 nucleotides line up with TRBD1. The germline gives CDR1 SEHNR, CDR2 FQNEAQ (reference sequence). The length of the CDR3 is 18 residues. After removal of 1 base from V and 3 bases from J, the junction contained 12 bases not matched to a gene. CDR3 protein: CASSLERGGDYYYNEQFF. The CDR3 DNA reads TGTGCCAGCAGCTTAGAACGAGGGGGCGACTACTACTACAATGAGCAGTTCTTC.

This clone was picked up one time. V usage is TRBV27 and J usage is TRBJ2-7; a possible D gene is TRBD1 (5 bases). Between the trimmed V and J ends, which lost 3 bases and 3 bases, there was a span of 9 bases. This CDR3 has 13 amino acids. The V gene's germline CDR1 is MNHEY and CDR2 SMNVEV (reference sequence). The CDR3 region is CASSFLTDYEQYF. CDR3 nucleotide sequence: TGTGCCAGCAGTTTCTTGACAGACTACGAGCAGTACTTC.

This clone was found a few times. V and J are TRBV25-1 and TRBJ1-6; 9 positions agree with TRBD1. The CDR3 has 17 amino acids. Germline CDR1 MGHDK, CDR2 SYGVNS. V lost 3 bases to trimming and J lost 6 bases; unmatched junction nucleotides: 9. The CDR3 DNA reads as TGTGCCAGCAGTGAGTACAGGGGGCTCGAGAGTAATTCACCCCTCCACTTT. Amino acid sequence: CASSEYRGLESNSPLHF.

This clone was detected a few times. CDR3 in DNA: TGTGCCAGCAGCCCCTCCGCAGGGCTCCACGAGCAGTACTTC. This gives the protein CASSPSAGLHEQYF. This chain joins TRBV7-3 and TRBJ2-7, with D possibly matching TRBD1 (5 bases). This CDR3 contains 14 residues. Trimming removed 5 bases at V and 5 bases at J, with 16 bases between. Germline assignment: CDR1 SGHTA and CDR2 FQGTGA.

The CDR3 nucleotides are TGTGCCAGCAGCCCCGAGACTACCCTGTTAAACACCATATATTTT. This translates into CASSPETTLLNTIYF. The rearrangement uses TRBV7-2 and TRBJ1-3; D remains ambiguous. V lost 5 bases, J lost 6 bases, and 17 bases lay in between. The germline gives CDR1 SGHTA, CDR2 FQGNSA. CDR3 length: 15 residues.

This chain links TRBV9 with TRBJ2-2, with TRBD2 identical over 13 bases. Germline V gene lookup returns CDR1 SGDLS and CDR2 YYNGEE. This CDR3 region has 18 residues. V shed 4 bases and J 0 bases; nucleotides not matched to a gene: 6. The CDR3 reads CASSLRLAGGSNTGELFF. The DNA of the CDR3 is TGTGCCAGCAGCTTAAGACTAGCGGGAGGATCGAACACCGGGGAGCTGTTTTTT.

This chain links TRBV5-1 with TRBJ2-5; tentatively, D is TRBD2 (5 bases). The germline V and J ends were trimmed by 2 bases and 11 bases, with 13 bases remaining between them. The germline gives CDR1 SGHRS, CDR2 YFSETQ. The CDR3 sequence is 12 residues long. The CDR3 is CASSLPYGEQYF. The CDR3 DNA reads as TGCGCCAGCAGCTTACCCTACGGGGAGCAGTACTTC.

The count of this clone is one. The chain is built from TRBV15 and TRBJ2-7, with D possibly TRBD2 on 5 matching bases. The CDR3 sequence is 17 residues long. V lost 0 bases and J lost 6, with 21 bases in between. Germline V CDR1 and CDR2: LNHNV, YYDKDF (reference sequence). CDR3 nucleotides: TGTGCCACCAGCAGAGACCCCCCTGGCGGGTTGGTACGCGAGCAGTACTTC. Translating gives CATSRDPPGGLVREQYF.

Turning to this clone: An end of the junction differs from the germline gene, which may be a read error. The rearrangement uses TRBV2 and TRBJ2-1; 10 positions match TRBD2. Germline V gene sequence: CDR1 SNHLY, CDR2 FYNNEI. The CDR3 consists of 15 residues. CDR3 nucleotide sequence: TGTGCCAGCAGGGAAGCGGGGGGGAGCTACAATGAGCAGTTCTTC. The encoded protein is CASREAGGSYNEQFF.

The CDR3 here is CASRPAGVQETQYF. CDR3 nucleotide sequence: TGTGCCAGCAGACCAGCGGGGGTCCAAGAGACCCAGTACTTC. The V gene is TRBV7-9, the J gene TRBJ2-5, with 8 bases lining up with TRBD2. Trimming took 6 bases from V and 1 from J; bases not matched to a gene: 4. Germline loops: CDR1 SEHNR, CDR2 FQNEAQ (reference sequence). CDR3 length equals 14 residues.

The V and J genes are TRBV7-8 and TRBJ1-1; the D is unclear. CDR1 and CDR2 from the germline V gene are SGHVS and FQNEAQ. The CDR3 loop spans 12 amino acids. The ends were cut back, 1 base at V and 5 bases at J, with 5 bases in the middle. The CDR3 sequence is CASSLGYTEAFF. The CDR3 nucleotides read TGTGCCAGCAGCTTAGGCTATACTGAAGCTTTCTTT.

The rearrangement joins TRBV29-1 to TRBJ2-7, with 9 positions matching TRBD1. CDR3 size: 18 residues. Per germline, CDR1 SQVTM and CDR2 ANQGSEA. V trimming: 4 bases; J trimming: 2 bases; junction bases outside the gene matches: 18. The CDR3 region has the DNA TGCAGCGTTGTGGGTAAAAAACAGGGGGCCCTTTTTACCTACGAGCAGTACTTC. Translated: CSVVGKKQGALFTYEQYF.

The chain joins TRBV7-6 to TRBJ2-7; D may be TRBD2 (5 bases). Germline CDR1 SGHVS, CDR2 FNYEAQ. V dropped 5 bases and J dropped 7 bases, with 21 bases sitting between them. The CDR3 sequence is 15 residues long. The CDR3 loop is CASSHDGVKRMEQYF. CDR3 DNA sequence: TGTGCCAGCAGCCATGACGGGGTCAAGAGGATGGAGCAGTACTTC.

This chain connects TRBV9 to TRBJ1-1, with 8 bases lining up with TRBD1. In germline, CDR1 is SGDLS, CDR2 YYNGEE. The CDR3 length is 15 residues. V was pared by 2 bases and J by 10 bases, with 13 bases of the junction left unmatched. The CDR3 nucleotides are TGTGCCAGCAGCGTGGGACAGGCCTGGGAGGGGGTAGCTTTCTTT. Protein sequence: CASSVGQAWEGVAFF.

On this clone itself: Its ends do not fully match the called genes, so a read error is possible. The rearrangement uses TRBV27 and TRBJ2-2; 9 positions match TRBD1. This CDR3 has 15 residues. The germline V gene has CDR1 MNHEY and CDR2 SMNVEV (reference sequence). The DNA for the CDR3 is TGTGCCAGCAGTTTCGGGACAGGGAACGCCGGGGAGCTGTTTTTT. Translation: CASSFGTGNAGELFF.

The CDR3 region is CATGTQFLREQYF. The CDR3 region has the DNA TGTGCCACCGGGACACAATTTTTGAGGGAGCAGTACTTC. The chain is built from TRBV19 and TRBJ2-5; possible D gene TRBD1, 6 bases. The CDR3 has 13 amino acids. Trimming removed 10 bases from V and 11 bases from J, with 23 bases in between. Looked up from germline, CDR1 is LNHDA and CDR2 is SQIVND (reference sequence).